This entry lists 10 T cell receptor beta chains sequenced from one sample in a study of blood T cell repertoires in COVID-19. Sequencing used immunoSEQ multiplex PCR; TCRdb keeps in-frame clones, though not all of them. The sample carries 250,000 to 300,000 clones, approximately 89% recorded once. The sequencing input was PBMCs or T cells enriched from blood (not recorded which). The receptors originated from a woman aged 55-70 years who had recovered from COVID-19.

The genes are TRBV5-6 and TRBJ1-3; no clear D gene. The ends were cut back, 3 bases at V and 2 bases at J, with 9 bases in the middle. The CDR3 is 14 residues long. Germline V gene data show CDR1 as SGHDT and CDR2 as YYEEEE. The CDR3 sequence: CASSSYQAGNTIYF. In DNA form, the CDR3 reads TGTGCCAGCAGCTCCTACCAGGCTGGAAACACCATATATTTT.

The sample holds a few counts of this clone. This sequence joins TRBV6-2 or TRBV6-3 and TRBJ1-2; D not certain. With 2 bases removed from V and 8 bases from J, the gap between germline ends came to 9 bases. Germline V CDR1 and CDR2: MNHEY, SVGEGT. The CDR3 covers 12 residues. The CDR3 region is CASSYSGEGYTF. The CDR3 nucleotides read TGTGCCAGCAGTTACAGCGGGGAGGGCTACACCTTC.

This chain connects TRBV5-1 to TRBJ2-3; D is uncertain. The germline V and J ends were trimmed by 4 bases and 3 bases, with 18 bases remaining between them. The CDR3 contains 16 residues. In germline, CDR1 is SGHRS, CDR2 YFSETQ. CDR3 DNA sequence: TGCGCCAGCAGCCGTAAACAGAGCTACCTAACAGATACGCAGTATTTT. This codes for CASSRKQSYLTDTQYF.

J is TRBJ2-5 and V is TRBV21-1; the listed D gene, TRBD2, was not tested against the DNA. TRBV21-1 represents a pseudogene. The CDR3 is 16 residues long. The CDR3 nucleotides read TGTGCCAGCAGCAAAATCGCGCGGGGGGGCCGGGAGACCCAGTACTTC. This encodes CASSKIARGGRETQYF.

This sequence joins TRBV18 and TRBJ2-3; 9 bases are a match to TRBD2. CDR1 is KGHSH and CDR2 is LQKENI in the germline V gene. The CDR3 runs to 14 residues. After removal of 8 bases from V and 4 bases from J, the junction contained 7 bases not matched to a gene. CDR3 nucleotides: TGTGCCAGCGTCCTTAGCGGGAGACCAGATACGCAGTATTTT. Translation: CASVLSGRPDTQYF. The full variable domain, rest sourced from reference TRBV18 and TRBJ2-3, is NAGVMQNPRHLVRRRGQEARLRCSPMKGHSHVYWYRQLPEEGLKFMVYLQKENIIDESGMPKERFSAEFPKEGPSILRIQQVVRGDSAAYFCASVLSGRPDTQYFGPGTRLTVL.

V and J are TRBV18 and TRBJ1-3; D gene uncertain. V lost 2 bases and J 3 bases, leaving 8 bases between the germline ends. The V gene's germline CDR1 is KGHSH and CDR2 LQKENI. The CDR3 runs 14 residues. CDR3 in DNA: TGTGCCAGCTCACCAGACCGGGGTGGAAACACCATATATTTT. It specifies CASSPDRGGNTIYF. Full variable domain (outside the CDR3, taken from reference TRBV18 and TRBJ1-3): NAGVMQNPRHLVRRRGQEARLRCSPMKGHSHVYWYRQLPEEGLKFMVYLQKENIIDESGMPKERFSAEFPKEGPSILRIQQVVRGDSAAYFCASSPDRGGNTIYFGEGSWLTVV.

The chain has TRBV28 and TRBJ2-7, with 7 bases fitting TRBD1. The V gene end was trimmed by 6 bases and the J gene end by 3 bases; junction bases not matched to a gene: 11. The CDR3 sequence is 15 residues long. Germline assignment: CDR1 MDHEN and CDR2 SYDVKM. Written as DNA, the CDR3 is TGTGCCAGCAGCAGACCGGGACAGATAGACTACGAGCAGTACTTC. Translating gives CASSRPGQIDYEQYF. Drawing the rest from reference TRBV28 and TRBJ2-7, the complete variable domain is DVKVTQSSRYLVKRTGEKVFLECVQDMDHENMFWYRQDPGLGLRLIYFSYDVKMKEKGDIPEGYSVSREKKERFSLILESASTNQTSMYLCASSRPGQIDYEQYFGPGTRLTVT.

The rearrangement links TRBV7-3 to TRBJ1-6; 8 nucleotides match TRBD1. V shed 8 bases and J 9 bases; nucleotides not matched to a gene: 9. The CDR3 is 14 residues long. CDR1 and CDR2 from the germline V gene are SGHTA and FQGTGA. The CDR3: CASGETGGTSPLHF. CDR3 nucleotide sequence: TGTGCCAGCGGAGAAACAGGGGGGACTTCACCCCTCCACTTT.

The chain carries TRBV11-3 and TRBJ2-5; 7 bases line up with TRBD2. The CDR3 totals 15 residues. Unmatched junction bases numbered 8, after V lost 2 bases and J lost 5 bases. Germline values: CDR1 SGHNT, CDR2 YENEEA. The CDR3 sequence is CASSLSGLYLETQYF. In DNA form, the CDR3 reads TGTGCCAGCAGCTTATCGGGACTATATTTGGAGACCCAGTACTTC.

The V call is TRBV9, the J call TRBJ2-7; 10 bases fit TRBD2. The CDR3 has 17 amino acids. The V gene end was trimmed by 0 bases and the J gene end by 2 bases; junction bases not matched to a gene: 8. Germline assignment: CDR1 SGDLS and CDR2 YYNGEE. CDR3 sequence (DNA): TGTGCCAGCAGCGTAGGGCTAGCGGGGGAAAGAACCTACGAGCAGTACTTC. Translating it yields CASSVGLAGERTYEQYF.